One T cell receptor beta chain is described in this entry. The target antigen is unknown. Germline-derived CDR1 and CDR2 are MDHEN and SYDVKM. This CDR3 spans 15 amino acids. V dropped 4 bases and J dropped 2; count of bases not matched to a gene: 7. The assay was immunoSEQ multiplex PCR, and TCRdb's table has in-frame clones only and misses some. Counted here are under 45,000 clones, roughly 95% occurring once; the ten biggest clones make up roughly 1.5%. The entry originates in a study of T cell clonotyping in hematopoietic cell transplantation. Overall study: Recipients' pretransplant samples followed cytoreduction. Study observations and caveats: Graft donor and pretransplant recipient Inverse Simpson Index values predicted broader posttransplant TCR diversity.

As for time point: recipient sample about 28 days before transplant, after cytoreduction. Samples: about 28 days before transplant, then days 30, 100 and 180 after. The chain uses TRBV28 and TRBJ2-7; 8 bases map to TRBD1. The receptor comes from a man aged 35 to 55 with chronic myeloid leukemia. Some clones in this sample may be carry-over from other donors' samples. Sequenced material: peripheral blood mononuclear cells, taken before stem cell transplant. In DNA, the CDR3 is TGTGCCAGCAGTTCACCGTCGACAGGGGCCTACGAGCAGTACTTC. As protein: CASSSPSTGAYEQYF.